This TCR beta chain was profiled in a study of neoadjuvant nivolumab and ipilimumab in lung cancer. Study-level points and caveats: Pretherapy blood TCR richness correlated positively with resected tumor richness. TCR richness and clonality were higher in tumors than adjacent uninvolved lung.

Profiling relied on immunoSEQ multiplex PCR, and the TCRdb table lists in-frame clones only, not all of them. The sample has over 25,000 clones, 83% seen once. A note on this clone: Its matching antigen is unknown.

The V end lost 0 bases, the J end lost 2 bases, and 8 bases lay between the germline ends. CDR3 size: 14 residues. In germline, CDR1 is MNHNY, CDR2 SVGAGI (reference sequence). This TCR was recovered from an adult with non-small cell lung cancer. Here the sequenced sample was tumor tissue, taken after neoadjuvant nivolumab, alone or with ipilimumab, at or shortly before surgery. The chain has TRBV6-6 and TRBJ2-7; tentatively, D is TRBD1 (5 bases). The DNA for the CDR3 is TGTGCCAGCAGTTACTCCCAGGGTACCTACGAGCAGTACTTC. It yields the protein CASSYSQGTYEQYF.